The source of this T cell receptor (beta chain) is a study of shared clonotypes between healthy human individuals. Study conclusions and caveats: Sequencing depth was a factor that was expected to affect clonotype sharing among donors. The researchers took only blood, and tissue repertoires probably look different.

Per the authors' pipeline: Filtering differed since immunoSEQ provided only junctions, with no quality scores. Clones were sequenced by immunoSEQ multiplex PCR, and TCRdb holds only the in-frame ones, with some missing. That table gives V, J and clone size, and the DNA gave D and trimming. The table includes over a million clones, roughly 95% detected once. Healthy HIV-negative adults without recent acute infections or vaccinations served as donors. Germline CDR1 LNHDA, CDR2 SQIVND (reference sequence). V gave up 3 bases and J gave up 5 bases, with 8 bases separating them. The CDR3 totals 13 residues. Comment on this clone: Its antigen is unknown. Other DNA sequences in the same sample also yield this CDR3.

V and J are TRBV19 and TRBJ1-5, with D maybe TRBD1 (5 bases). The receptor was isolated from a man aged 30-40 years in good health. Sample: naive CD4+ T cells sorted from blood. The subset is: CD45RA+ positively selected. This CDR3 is CASSIGGDQPQHF. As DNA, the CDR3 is TGTGCCAGTAGTATTGGGGGAGATCAGCCCCAGCATTTT.